These 25 T cell receptor beta chains came from one sample sequenced in a study of blood T cells in healthy people across ages. Primed by a sample-barcoded 5' primer and a J-beta primer mix, a second PCR proceeded for about 6 to 12 cycles. TCRdb used MiXCR to reprocess the 5' RACE reads, holding one entry per CDR3 protein. Altogether 540,000 or so distinct CDR3 sequences are present, around 48% being singletons, with the ten largest covering roughly 25%. The sample taken for sequencing was blood. The receptors were sampled from a man at least 80 years old in good health.

This chain uses TRBV20-1 with TRBJ2-3; 12 nucleotides agree with TRBD2. CDR3 length equals 15 residues. Germline assignment: CDR1 DFQATT and CDR2 SNEGSKA (reference sequence). With V trimmed by 5 bases and J by 0 bases, 3 bases remained unmatched. Written as DNA, the CDR3 is TGCAGTGCTTCTAGCGGGGGGGGTAGCACAGATACGCAGTATTTT. It translates to CSASSGGGSTDTQYF.

The genes are TRBV7-2 and TRBJ2-1; 7 nucleotides match TRBD2. CDR1 SGHTA and CDR2 FQGNSA come from the germline V gene. The CDR3 is made up of 15 amino acids. V was clipped by 4 bases and J by 5 bases; unmatched bases: 8. CDR3 sequence (DNA): TGTGCCAGCAGCTCGAGCGGGGACCTAAACAATGAGCAGTTCTTC. This gives the protein CASSSSGDLNNEQFF.

A single count supports this clonotype. The chain is built from TRBV27 and TRBJ2-6; D unclear. Between the trimmed V and J ends, which lost 6 bases and 0 bases, there was a span of 12 bases. Germline CDR1 reads MNHEY; CDR2 reads SMNVEV (reference sequence). This CDR3 has 16 residues. The CDR3 DNA reads as TGTGCCAGCAGGCTTACCGGAGTCTCTGGGGCCAACGTCCTGACTTTC. It translates to CASRLTGVSGANVLTF.

Turning to this clonotype: The junction does not match germline at one end; this may be a read error. This chain uses TRBV7-7 with TRBJ2-5; either TRBD1 or TRBD2 may fit D (6 bases each). Germline CDR1 and CDR2: SSHAT and FNYEAQ (reference sequence). The CDR3 has 15 amino acids. The CDR3 DNA is TGTGCTAGCAGCGGAGGGACACCAGAACAAGAGACCCAGTACTTC. Residues: CASSGGTPEQETQYF. The variable domain in full, completed from reference TRBV7-7 and TRBJ2-5, reads GAGVSQSPRYKVTKRGQDVTLRCDPISSHATLYWYQQALGQGPEFLTYFNYEAQPDKSGLPSDRFSAERPEGSISTLTIQRTEQRDSAMYRCASSGGTPEQETQYFGPGTRLLVL.

In this sample, this clonotype turned up many times. The DNA of the CDR3 is TGTGCCAGCAGTGACGTTGGCTCCTACGAGCAGTACTTC. This codes for CASSDVGSYEQYF. This chain uses TRBV6-1 with TRBJ2-7; D is ambiguous. V was shortened by 3 bases and J by 0 bases, with 6 bases between the two germline ends. The CDR3 length is 13 residues. Germline V gives CDR1 MNHNS, CDR2 SASEGT.

V and J are TRBV11-1 and TRBJ2-1; D not resolved. The length of the CDR3 is 17 residues. Germline loops: CDR1 SGHAT, CDR2 FQDESV (reference sequence). Trimming took 1 base from V and 0 from J, leaving 13 bases between them. The CDR3 DNA is TGTGCCAGCAGCTTAGGTCTATATACCAGCTCCTACAATGAGCAGTTCTTC. It yields the protein CASSLGLYTSSYNEQFF.

The genes are TRBV7-6 and TRBJ2-4, with 11 bases aligning to TRBD1. Losses at the gene ends were 3 bases for V and 6 bases for J; bases not matched to a gene: 7. The CDR3 totals 16 residues. Germline V gene lookup returns CDR1 SGHVS and CDR2 FNYEAQ. Here the CDR3 DNA reads TGTGCCAGCAGCTTGGACAGGGGGCCCTCGGGAAACATTCAGTACTTC. Its protein product is CASSLDRGPSGNIQYF.

The V call is TRBV29-1, the J call TRBJ1-4, with D perhaps TRBD1 (5 bases). Germline V gives CDR1 SQVTM, CDR2 ANQGSEA. This CDR3 spans 13 amino acids. This chain's CDR3 is CSAAGGQGEKLFF. In DNA, the CDR3 is TGCAGTGCTGCAGGCGGCCAGGGTGAAAAACTGTTTTTT.

This sequence joins TRBV7-2 and TRBJ1-4; D is uncertain. The CDR3 has 12 amino acids. V was trimmed by 5 bases and J by 11 bases, leaving 12 bases between them. Germline-derived CDR1 and CDR2 are SGHTA and FQGNSA. In DNA form, the CDR3 reads TGTGCCAGCAGCCCCGGGAGGGCCAAACTGTTTTTT. The encoded protein is CASSPGRAKLFF.

The DNA for the CDR3 is TGTGCCAGCAGTGAAGCGGGGAGGGGTAATGAGCAGTTCTTC. Translation: CASSEAGRGNEQFF. The chain uses TRBV2 and TRBJ2-1, with 7 bases identical to TRBD2. Losses at the gene ends were 0 bases for V and 7 bases for J; bases not matched to a gene: 3. The CDR3 runs to 14 residues. The germline gives CDR1 SNHLY, CDR2 FYNNEI.

J is TRBJ2-2 and V is TRBV7-2; D possibly matches TRBD1 or TRBD2 (5 bases each). Germline CDR1 and CDR2: SGHTA and FQGNSA. The V end was cut by 5 bases, the J end by 4 bases, with 8 bases between. This CDR3 has 13 residues. The DNA of the CDR3 is TGTGCCAGCAGCCGGGGCGGCACCGGGGAGCTGTTTTTT. Its translation: CASSRGGTGELFF.

This clonotype was counted ten times or more. The chain links TRBV29-1 to TRBJ2-3, with no clear D. Per germline, CDR1 SQVTM and CDR2 ANQGSEA. V gave up 8 bases and J gave up 4 bases, with 13 bases separating them. The CDR3 loop spans 12 amino acids. CDR3 nucleotide sequence: TGCAGCCCTGATTCCCTTTCAGATACGCAGTATTTT. Residues: CSPDSLSDTQYF.

Concerning this clonotype itself: At one boundary the junction diverges from the germline segment, which might be a read error. This rearrangement joins TRBV7-3 to TRBJ1-6, with 8 bases fitting TRBD1. The CDR3 loop spans 14 amino acids. Germline V CDR1 and CDR2: SGHTA, FQGTGA. DNA for the CDR3: TGTGCCAGCTCCTTGGGACAGGTGAATTCGCCCCTCCACTTT. Its protein is CASSLGQVNSPLHF.

This rearrangement joins TRBV11-2 to TRBJ2-7; the match to TRBD1 covers 9 bases. Germline V gene data show CDR1 as SGHAT and CDR2 as FQNNGV. Losses at the gene ends were 5 bases for V and 3 bases for J; bases not matched to a gene: 8. The CDR3 runs 15 residues. Written as DNA, the CDR3 is TGTGCCAGCAGCCCCTTGGGACAGGGTGGCTACGAGCAGTACTTC. It specifies CASSPLGQGGYEQYF.

The chain combines TRBV20-1 with TRBJ2-1, with 7 nucleotides matching TRBD1. Germline V gene sequence: CDR1 DFQATT, CDR2 SNEGSKA (reference sequence). The CDR3 is made up of 16 amino acids. V lost 6 bases and J lost 0; bases outside the gene matches: 11. CDR3 bases: TGCAGTGCGATAGACAGGGCCAGCTACTCCTACAATGAGCAGTTCTTC. Protein: CSAIDRASYSYNEQFF.

The chain has TRBV2 and TRBJ2-1; 8 bases fit TRBD1. The CDR3 is made up of 16 amino acids. Trimming took 6 bases from V and 6 from J; bases not matched to a gene: 13. Germline CDR1 and CDR2: SNHLY and FYNNEI. CDR3 amino acids: CASSGTGLVAGNEQFF. CDR3 nucleotides: TGTGCCAGCAGCGGGACAGGCCTCGTCGCCGGCAATGAGCAGTTCTTC.

This clonotype occurred a few times. The chain combines TRBV29-1 with TRBJ2-3; no clear D. V dropped 7 bases and J dropped 1 base, with 12 bases sitting between them. Germline V lookup: CDR1 SQVTM, CDR2 ANQGSEA. The CDR3 totals 13 residues. In DNA, the CDR3 is TGCAGCGGCTTCACACCTCGCACAGATACGCAGTATTTT. This gives the protein CSGFTPRTDTQYF.

The J gene is TRBJ2-3, the V gene TRBV11-2, with 11 nucleotides matching TRBD2. Trimming took 7 bases from V and 4 from J; bases not matched to a gene: 10. Germline-derived CDR1 and CDR2 are SGHAT and FQNNGV. The CDR3 consists of 16 residues. The CDR3 coding sequence is TGTGCCAGCACTAAGGGACTAGCGGACCTCGCAGATACGCAGTATTTT. Protein: CASTKGLADLADTQYF.

The chain is built from TRBV29-1 and TRBJ1-2; D gene uncertain. Germline loops: CDR1 SQVTM, CDR2 ANQGSEA. This CDR3 is built from 13 residues. Trimming removed 6 bases at V and 3 bases at J, with 14 bases between. The CDR3 DNA reads TGCAGCGTGACCACCGGCGGGGACTATGGCTACACCTTC. It encodes CSVTTGGDYGYTF.

The chain joins TRBV27 to TRBJ2-7; perhaps TRBD2 as D (5 bases). V lost 6 bases and J 6 bases, leaving 15 bases between the germline ends. Germline-derived CDR1 and CDR2 are MNHEY and SMNVEV (reference sequence). CDR3 length equals 13 residues. The CDR3 nucleotides are TGTGCCAGCAGGCTAGCCGGGTGGGGCGAGCAGTACTTC. This encodes CASRLAGWGEQYF.

V usage is TRBV6-2 or TRBV6-3 and J usage is TRBJ2-3; 7 bases map to TRBD2. Germline loops: CDR1 MNHEY, CDR2 SVGEGT. Germline trimming cut 1 base from V and 0 bases from J; bases unmatched to any gene: 7. CDR3 length equals 17 residues. The CDR3 sequence is CASSYLAGVTSTDTQYF. DNA of the CDR3: TGTGCCAGCAGTTACTTGGCGGGGGTAACTAGCACAGATACGCAGTATTTT.

This chain uses TRBV3-1 with TRBJ2-7; D remains ambiguous. Matching the DNA end better, TRBJ2-5 makes the J call doubtful. CDR1 is LGHDT, CDR2 YNNKEL, per germline (reference sequence). CDR3 size: 11 residues. CDR3 nucleotides: TGTGCCAGCAGCCACGGGGAGACCCAGTACTTC. Translated, it gives CASSHGETQYF.

The J gene is TRBJ1-2, the V gene TRBV2, with 7 positions matching TRBD1. The CDR3 spans 13 residues. The V gene's germline CDR1 is SNHLY and CDR2 FYNNEI. The trim removed 6 bases at V and 6 bases at J, leaving 7 bases unmatched. The CDR3 region is CASRGRGLDGYTF. For the CDR3, the DNA is TGTGCCAGCAGAGGCAGGGGGTTGGATGGCTACACCTTC. The variable domain in full, with the rest retrieved from reference TRBV2 and TRBJ1-2, is EPEVTQTPSHQVTQMGQEVILRCVPISNHLYFYWYRQILGQKVEFLVSFYNNEISEKSEIFDDQFSVERPDGSNFTLKIRSTKLEDSAMYFCASRGRGLDGYTFGSGTRLTVV.

In its sample, this clonotype was seen many times. The genes are TRBV5-1 and TRBJ2-7; 8 bases line up with TRBD1. CDR3 length: 16 residues. Looked up from germline, CDR1 is SGHRS and CDR2 is YFSETQ. V lost 0 bases to trimming and J lost 3 bases; unmatched junction nucleotides: 8. The CDR3 sequence: CASSLGPGQEVYEQYF. Here the CDR3 DNA reads TGCGCCAGCAGCTTGGGTCCGGGACAGGAGGTCTACGAGCAGTACTTC.

In its sample, this clonotype was seen a few times. This CDR3 is CASSQTEGGERQPQHF. The CDR3 DNA is TGCGCCAGCAGCCAAACGGAAGGGGGGGAGAGACAGCCCCAGCATTTT. The rearrangement joins TRBV4-1 to TRBJ1-5; TRBD1 might be the D (6 bases). Germline V gene sequence: CDR1 MGHRA, CDR2 YSYEKL. Trimming removed 2 bases from V and 7 bases from J, with 18 bases in between. The length of the CDR3 is 16 residues.